This T cell receptor (beta chain) is drawn from a study of tumor-infiltrating lymphocytes in oesophageal squamous cell carcinoma. TCRdb ran MiXCR on the PCR reads and lists one entry per CDR3 protein. The table includes fewer than 16,000 distinct CDR3 sequences, roughly 50% detected once. The source is a male donor with esophageal squamous cell carcinoma. The material sequenced was esophageal tumor tissue.

CDR3 sequence: CASSDETSYEQYF. The CDR3 DNA is TGTGCCAGCAGTGATGAGACTTCCTACGAGCAGTACTTC. The rearrangement uses TRBV12-3 or TRBV12-4 and TRBJ2-5; D unclear. The DNA end is more similar to TRBJ2-7, so the J call may be wrong. CDR3 size: 13 residues.